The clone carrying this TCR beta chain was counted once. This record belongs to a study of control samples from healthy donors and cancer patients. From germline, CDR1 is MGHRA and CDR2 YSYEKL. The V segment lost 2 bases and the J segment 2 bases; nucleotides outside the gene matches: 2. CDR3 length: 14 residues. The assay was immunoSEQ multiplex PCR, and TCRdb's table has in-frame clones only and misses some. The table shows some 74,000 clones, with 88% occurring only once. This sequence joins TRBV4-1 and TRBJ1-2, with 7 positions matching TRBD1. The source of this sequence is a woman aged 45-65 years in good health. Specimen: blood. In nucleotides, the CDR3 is TGCGCCAGCAGCCAAACAGGGGTAAACTATGGCTACACCTTC. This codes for CASSQTGVNYGYTF.